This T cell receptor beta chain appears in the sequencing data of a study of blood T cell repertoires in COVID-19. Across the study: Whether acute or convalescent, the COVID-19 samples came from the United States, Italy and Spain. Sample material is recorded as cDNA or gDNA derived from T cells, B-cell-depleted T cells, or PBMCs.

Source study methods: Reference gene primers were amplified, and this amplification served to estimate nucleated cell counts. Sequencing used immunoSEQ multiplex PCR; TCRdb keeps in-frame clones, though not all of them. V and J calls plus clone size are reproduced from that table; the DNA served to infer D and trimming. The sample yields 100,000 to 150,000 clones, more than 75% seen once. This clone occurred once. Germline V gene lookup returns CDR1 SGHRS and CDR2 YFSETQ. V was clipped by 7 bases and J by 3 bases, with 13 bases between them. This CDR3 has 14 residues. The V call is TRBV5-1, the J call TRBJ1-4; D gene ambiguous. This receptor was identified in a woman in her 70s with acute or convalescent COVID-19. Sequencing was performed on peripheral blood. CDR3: CASGPDGANEKLFF. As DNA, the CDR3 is TGCGCCAGCGGCCCTGACGGAGCTAATGAAAAACTGTTTTTT.